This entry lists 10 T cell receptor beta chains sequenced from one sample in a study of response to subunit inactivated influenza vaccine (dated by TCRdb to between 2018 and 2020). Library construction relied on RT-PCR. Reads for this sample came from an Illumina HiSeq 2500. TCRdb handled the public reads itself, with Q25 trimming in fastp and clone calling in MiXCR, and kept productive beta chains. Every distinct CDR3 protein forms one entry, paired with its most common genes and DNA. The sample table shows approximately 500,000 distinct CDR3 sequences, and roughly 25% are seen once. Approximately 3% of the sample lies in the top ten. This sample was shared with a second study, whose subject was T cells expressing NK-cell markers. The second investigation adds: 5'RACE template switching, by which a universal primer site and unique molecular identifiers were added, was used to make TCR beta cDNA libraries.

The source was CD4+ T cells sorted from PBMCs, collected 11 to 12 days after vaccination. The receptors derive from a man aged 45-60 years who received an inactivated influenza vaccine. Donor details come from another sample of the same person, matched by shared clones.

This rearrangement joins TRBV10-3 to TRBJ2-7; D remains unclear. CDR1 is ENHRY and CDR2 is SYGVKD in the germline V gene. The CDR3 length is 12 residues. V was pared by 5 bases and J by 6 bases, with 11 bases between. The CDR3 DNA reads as TGTGCCATCAGTCCAATGAGAGGCGAGCAGTACTTC. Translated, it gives CAISPMRGEQYF.

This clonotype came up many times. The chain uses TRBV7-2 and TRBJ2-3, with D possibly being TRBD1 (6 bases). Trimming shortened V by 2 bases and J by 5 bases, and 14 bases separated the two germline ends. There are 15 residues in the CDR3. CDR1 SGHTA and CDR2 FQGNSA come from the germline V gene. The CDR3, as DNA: TGTGCCAGCAGCTTATGGGCAGGGGTGCAAGATACGCAGTATTTT. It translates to CASSLWAGVQDTQYF.

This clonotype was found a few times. CDR3 coding DNA: TGTGCCAGCAGCTTAAAGCCCGGGGGAGTTTATACGCAGTATTTT. Amino acid sequence: CASSLKPGGVYTQYF. This sequence joins TRBV7-3 and TRBJ2-3; possible D gene TRBD2, 6 bases. V was trimmed by 1 base and J by 7 bases, leaving 15 bases between them. Germline V gene sequence: CDR1 SGHTA, CDR2 FQGTGA. This CDR3 region has 15 residues. Variable domain in full (rest from reference TRBV7-3 and TRBJ2-3): GAGVSQTPSNKVTEKGKYVELRCDPISGHTALYWYRQSLGQGPEFLIYFQGTGAADDSGLPNDRFFAVRPEGSVSTLKIQRTERGDSAVYLCASSLKPGGVYTQYFGPGTRLTVL.

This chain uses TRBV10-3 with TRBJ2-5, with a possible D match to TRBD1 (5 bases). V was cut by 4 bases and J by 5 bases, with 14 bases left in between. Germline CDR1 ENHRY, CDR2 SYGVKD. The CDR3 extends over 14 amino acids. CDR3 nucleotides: TGTGCCATCAGTGGGACATCCTACTTGGAGACCCAGTACTTC. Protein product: CAISGTSYLETQYF.

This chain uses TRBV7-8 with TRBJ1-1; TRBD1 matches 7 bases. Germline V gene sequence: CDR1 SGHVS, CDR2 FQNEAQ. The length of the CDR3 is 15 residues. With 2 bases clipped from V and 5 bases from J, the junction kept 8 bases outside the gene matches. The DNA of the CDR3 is TGTGCCAGCAGCTTATCTGGGCCCAGGGGGACTGAAGCTTTCTTT. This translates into CASSLSGPRGTEAFF.

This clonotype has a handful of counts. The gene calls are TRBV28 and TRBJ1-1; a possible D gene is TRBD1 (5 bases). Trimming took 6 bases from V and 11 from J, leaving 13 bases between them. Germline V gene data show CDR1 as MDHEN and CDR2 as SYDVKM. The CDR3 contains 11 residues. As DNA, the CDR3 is TGTGCCAGCAGCCCGTCAGGGAATGCTTTCTTT. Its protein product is CASSPSGNAFF.

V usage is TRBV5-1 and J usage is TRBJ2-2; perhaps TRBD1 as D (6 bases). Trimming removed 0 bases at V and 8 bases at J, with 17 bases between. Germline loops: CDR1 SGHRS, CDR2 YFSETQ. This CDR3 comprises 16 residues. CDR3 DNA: TGCGCCAGCAGCTTGGCCGGACAGACTTTAACAGGGGAGCTGTTTTTT. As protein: CASSLAGQTLTGELFF. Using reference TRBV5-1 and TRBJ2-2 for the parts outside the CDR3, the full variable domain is KAGVTQTPRYLIKTRGQQVTLSCSPISGHRSVSWYQQTPGQGLQFLFEYFSETQRNKGNFPGRFSGRQFSNSRSEMNVSTLELGDSALYLCASSLAGQTLTGELFFGEGSRLTVL.

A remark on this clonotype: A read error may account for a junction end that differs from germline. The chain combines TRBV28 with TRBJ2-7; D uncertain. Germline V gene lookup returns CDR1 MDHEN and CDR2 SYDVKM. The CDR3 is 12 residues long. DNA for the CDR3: TGTGCCACCTGGGCATTCTCCCACGAGCAGTACTTC. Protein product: CATWAFSHEQYF.

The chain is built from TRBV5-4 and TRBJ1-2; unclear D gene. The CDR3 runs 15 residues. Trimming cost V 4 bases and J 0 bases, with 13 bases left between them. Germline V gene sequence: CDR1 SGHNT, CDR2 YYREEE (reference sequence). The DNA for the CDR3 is TGTGCCAGCAGCCCCCTCCTTTCACCTAACTATGGCTACACCTTC. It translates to CASSPLLSPNYGYTF.

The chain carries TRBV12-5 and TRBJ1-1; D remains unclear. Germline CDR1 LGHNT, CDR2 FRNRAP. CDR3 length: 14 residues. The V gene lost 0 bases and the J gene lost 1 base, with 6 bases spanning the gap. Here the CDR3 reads CASGLVPPNTEAFF. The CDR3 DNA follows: TGTGCTAGTGGTTTGGTACCGCCGAACACTGAAGCTTTCTTT.